This is a list of T cell receptor beta chains from one sample in a study of yellow fever vaccine responses in identical twins. TCRdb reprocessed the RT-PCR reads with MiXCR, giving one entry per CDR3 protein. The table lists around 16,000 distinct CDR3 sequences, approximately 80% of them singletons. This specimen consisted of T cells from blood (PBMCs), unsorted or a sorted subset (not recorded which), obtained before or after yellow fever vaccination (not recorded which). The source of these receptors is a young woman who received the yellow fever vaccine. Each CDR3 is given with its conserved first and last residue. Each record gives: D gene, clone size, J gene, V gene, CDR3 protein, CDR3 DNA. A D gene is named only where the DNA matches it firmly. Clone size is stated in some rows and not others, as once, few, many or a class when expanded.

TRBD2 - TRBJ2-7 TRBV11-2 CASSSSGTSGSYEQYF TGTGCCAGCAGCTCCTCCGGGACTAGCGGTTCCTACGAGCAGTACTTC
- - TRBJ1-2 TRBV19 CASSIPGTAYGYTF TGTGCCAGTAGTATACCCGGGACGGCCTATGGCTACACCTTC
TRBD2 - TRBJ2-5 TRBV7-2 CASSPAGQETQYF TGTGCCAGCAGCCCAGCGGGACAAGAGACCCAGTACTTC
- - TRBJ2-5 TRBV11-1 CASSLLRGSLEETQYF TGTGCCAGCAGCTTATTACGTGGGAGCCTCGAAGAGACCCAGTACTTC
TRBD2 - TRBJ2-1 TRBV28 CASSYLAGEVNEQFF TGTGCCAGCAGTTACCTAGCGGGGGAAGTCAATGAGCAGTTCTTC
TRBD1 - TRBJ2-1 TRBV19 CASSADRTYNEQFF TGTGCCAGTAGTGCGGACAGGACCTACAATGAGCAGTTCTTC
TRBD2 - TRBJ2-1 TRBV20-1 CSARLAGVNEQFF TGCAGTGCTAGATTGGCGGGAGTCAATGAGCAGTTCTTC
- - TRBJ2-7 TRBV13 CASSLGPGGLYEQYF TGTGCCAGCAGCTTGGGCCCCGGGGGGCTCTACGAGCAGTACTTC
- - TRBJ2-7 TRBV29-1 CSVDPRINYEQYF TGCAGCGTTGACCCTCGTATAAACTACGAGCAGTACTTC
TRBD2 - TRBJ2-3 TRBV4-3 CASSPSREGQDTQYF TGCGCCAGCAGCCCTTCTCGGGAGGGCCAAGATACGCAGTATTTT
- - TRBJ1-1 TRBV29-1 CSAGLDTEAFF TGCAGCGCAGGGTTGGACACTGAAGCTTTCTTT
- - TRBJ2-7 TRBV7-2 CASSLRIAGGYEQYF TGTGCCAGCAGCTTAAGAATCGCAGGGGGGTACGAGCAGTACTTC
TRBD2 - TRBJ2-7 TRBV4-3 CASSQFQAGGPSLEQYF TGCGCCAGCAGCCAATTTCAGGCGGGGGGGCCCTCTCTCGAGCAGTACTTC
- few TRBJ1-1 TRBV2 CASSEWETTGEAFF TGTGCCAGCAGTGAATGGGAGACAACCGGTGAAGCTTTCTTT
- - TRBJ2-4 TRBV28 CASRATEGLVGNIQYF TGTGCCAGCAGGGCGACCGAGGGGCTTGTTGGAAACATTCAGTACTTC
TRBD1 - TRBJ1-6 TRBV7-9 CASSSSDRTYSPLHF TGTGCCAGCAGCTCCTCGGACAGGACCTATTCACCCCTCCACTTT
- once TRBJ1-1 TRBV29-1 CTAWGASEAFF TGCACCGCTTGGGGGGCGTCTGAAGCTTTCTTT
TRBD2 few TRBJ2-3 TRBV11-1 CASSSGLAGGTDTQYF TGTGCCAGCAGCAGCGGACTAGCGGGGGGGACAGATACGCAGTATTTT
- - TRBJ2-5 TRBV2 CARLEGETQYF TGTGCCAGGCTTGAGGGAGAGACCCAGTACTTC
- - TRBJ2-2 TRBV4-1 CASSQAVAGTGELFF TGCGCCAGCAGCCAAGCGGTTGCGGGTACCGGGGAGCTGTTTTTT
TRBD1 few TRBJ2-7 TRBV29-1 CSVGQGVEQYF TGCAGCGTTGGACAGGGCGTCGAGCAGTACTTC
- - TRBJ2-7 TRBV29-1 CSVEGPGTYEQYF TGCAGCGTTGAAGGTCCAGGGACCTACGAGCAGTACTTC
- - TRBJ2-1 TRBV11-2 CASSSGPQGIWVINEQFF TGTGCCAGCAGCTCCGGCCCACAGGGAATCTGGGTAATTAATGAGCAGTTCTTC
- - TRBJ2-7 TRBV29-1 CSVEDRRQGGSYEQYF TGCAGCGTTGAAGATCGACGGCAGGGGGGCTCCTACGAGCAGTACTTC
- - TRBJ2-7 TRBV11-3 CASSIPGPSYEQYF TGTGCCAGCAGCATCCCGGGGCCCTCCTATGAGCAGTACTTC
- - TRBJ2-7 TRBV11-3 CASSQVTGLSSYEQYF TGTGCCAGCAGCCAAGTGACAGGCTTAAGCTCCTACGAGCAGTACTTC
- - TRBJ2-3 TRBV29-1 CSGGVLSTDTQYF TGCAGCGGGGGAGTCCTTAGCACAGATACGCAGTATTTT
- - TRBJ2-1 TRBV29-1 CSVQGLNEQFF TGCAGCGTTCAGGGCCTAAATGAGCAGTTCTTC
- - TRBJ1-2 TRBV6-1 CASSLQGVYGYTF TGTGCCAGCAGCCTACAGGGTGTCTATGGCTACACCTTC
- - TRBJ2-7 TRBV29-1 CSAGGGAYEQYF TGCAGCGCCGGAGGGGGAGCATACGAGCAGTACTTC
- - TRBJ2-5 TRBV29-1 CSVSGETQYF TGCAGCGTTTCCGGGGAGACCCAGTACTTC
- - TRBJ1-5 TRBV10-3 CATGGSISNQPQHF TGTGCCACTGGGGGGAGTATTAGCAATCAGCCCCAGCATTTT
- - TRBJ2-1 TRBV7-2 CASSLAVGNEQFF TGTGCCAGCAGCTTAGCTGTGGGCAATGAGCAGTTCTTC
- - TRBJ1-1 TRBV11-3 CASSPGGVALLNTEAFF TGTGCCAGCAGCCCGGGGGGGGTCGCGCTCTTGAACACTGAAGCTTTCTTT
TRBD1 - TRBJ1-1 TRBV20-1 CSAREGDRETEAFF TGCAGTGCTAGAGAGGGGGACAGGGAGACTGAAGCTTTCTTT
TRBD2 - TRBJ2-2 TRBV4-3 CASSQSGGNTGELFF TGCGCCAGCAGCCAGAGCGGGGGGAACACCGGGGAGCTGTTTTTT
TRBD2 - TRBJ2-7 TRBV5-1 CASSLGLAGDSEQYF TGCGCCAGCAGCTTGGGGCTAGCGGGAGACTCCGAGCAGTACTTC
- - TRBJ2-3 TRBV28 CASSVLRGADTQYF TGTGCCAGCAGTGTACTAAGGGGGGCAGATACGCAGTATTTT
- - TRBJ2-7 TRBV9 CASSVGGSEQYF TGTGCCAGCAGCGTAGGGGGATCCGAGCAGTACTTC
- - TRBJ1-5 TRBV2 CASSKQGRGNQPQHF TGTGCCAGCAGTAAACAGGGTCGGGGCAATCAGCCCCAGCATTTT
- - TRBJ2-7 TRBV2 CASSGPGGEQYF TGTGCCAGCAGTGGCCCGGGCGGCGAGCAGTACTTC
- few TRBJ2-2 TRBV29-1 CSAPPGARTGELFF TGCAGCGCCCCACCGGGGGCCCGTACCGGGGAGCTGTTTTTT
- once TRBJ2-7 TRBV5-5 CASSFGTPTYEQYF TGTGCCAGCAGCTTTGGGACACCCACCTACGAGCAGTACTTC
TRBD2 - TRBJ2-3 TRBV11-2 CASGTGVIAGVTDTQYF TGTGCCAGCGGAACCGGGGTGATAGCGGGAGTAACAGATACGCAGTATTTT
TRBD1 - TRBJ1-1 TRBV7-9 CASSLGTGLDTEAFF TGTGCCAGCAGCTTAGGGACAGGGTTGGACACTGAAGCTTTCTTT
TRBD1 few TRBJ2-2 TRBV2 CATRDRGQNTGELFF TGTGCCACCCGGGACAGGGGTCAGAACACCGGGGAGCTGTTTTTT
TRBD2 - TRBJ2-7 TRBV20-1 CSARDWGGRNEQYF TGCAGTGCTAGAGATTGGGGCGGGAGGAACGAGCAGTACTTC
- - TRBJ2-5 TRBV23-1 CASSQRADCRKTQYF TGCGCCAGCAGCCAAAGGGCCGACTGTCGAAAGACCCAGTACTTC
- - TRBJ2-5 TRBV29-1 CSVGGQETQYF TGCAGCGTTGGGGGGCAAGAGACCCAGTACTTC
- - TRBJ2-4 TRBV5-5 CASNRLIAKNIQYF TGTGCCAGCAATAGGCTAATAGCCAAAAACATTCAGTACTTC
- - TRBJ2-1 TRBV11-2 CASSLGSLRVDEQFF TGTGCCAGCAGCTTAGGGAGTTTGAGGGTCGATGAGCAGTTCTTC
- - TRBJ1-6 TRBV7-6 CASGHPGSPLHF TGTGCCAGCGGCCACCCCGGATCACCCCTCCACTTT
TRBD1 once TRBJ2-5 TRBV20-1 CSANNRDRAETQYF TGCAGTGCCAATAACCGGGACAGGGCAGAGACCCAGTACTTC
TRBD1 - TRBJ2-1 TRBV29-1 CSVLDRDREVNEQFF TGCAGCGTTCTCGACCGGGACAGGGAGGTCAATGAGCAGTTCTTC
TRBD1 - TRBJ2-2 TRBV2 CASSVTGTGELFF TGTGCCAGCAGTGTGACAGGGACCGGGGAGCTGTTTTTT
- - TRBJ2-7 TRBV2 CASSETVGSLNYEQYF TGTGCCAGCAGTGAGACAGTGGGTTCCCTTAATTACGAGCAGTACTTC
- - TRBJ1-1 TRBV4-2 CASSPDGGNTEAFF TGTGCCAGCAGCCCGGATGGGGGGAACACTGAAGCTTTCTTT
TRBD1 - TRBJ1-1 TRBV2 CASSSAGTGALNTEAFF TGTGCCAGCAGTTCCGCCGGGACAGGGGCCCTGAACACTGAAGCTTTCTTT
TRBD1 - TRBJ2-7 TRBV24-1 CATSGTGSSYEQYF TGTGCCACCAGCGGGACAGGGTCCTCCTACGAGCAGTACTTC